This TCR beta chain derives from a study of PD-L1 blockade in urothelial cancer (dated by TCRdb to about 2017). For the study in its entirety: All patients started therapy in the mid-2010s and received atezolizumab 1,200 mg intravenously every 3 weeks. Pretreatment tumor samples, along with matched peripheral blood serially collected before and after atezolizumab treatment, were subjected to TCR sequencing. Blood samples were analyzed 3 weeks after the start of treatment (second dose) and 6 weeks after the start of treatment. Under 30 patients had pretreatment blood TCR-seq, about 24 had at least one posttreatment blood collection, and about 24 had tumor TCR-seq. Durable clinical benefit was achieved by nine patients and was not achieved by 20 patients. In the same patients, whole exome sequencing and RNA sequencing of pretreatment tumors were performed in addition to TCR sequencing. Patients had an ECOG performance status of 0 or 1 and had received between 0 and 3 prior chemotherapy regimens. Blood samples gave median yields of around 140,000 T cells and approximately 80,000 unique TCRs, along with a median clonality of 0.080. Progression-free survival longer than 6 months counted as durable clinical benefit, and TCR features were additionally tested against both progression-free and overall survival. About nine tenths of the roughly 29 patients were identified as males with urothelial cancer of bladder origin, and a prior smoking history was reported by 18 of 29 patients. Somatic, immune and clinical correlates of response to PD-L1 blockade with atezolizumab in urothelial cancer were the focus of an exploratory multi-omic analysis. Study-wide findings and limitations: A pretreatment peripheral blood TCR clonality below the median was linked to improved progression-free and overall survival. Among patients with durable benefit, tumor-associated TCR clones showed greater expansion in peripheral blood 3 weeks after treatment started (n ≈ 20, p = 0.022). Because the sample size was small (n ≈ 30) and many of the analyses were exploratory, the results are meant to be hypothesis-generating.

The cohort included 29 patients with locally advanced or metastatic urothelial carcinoma who were treated at Memorial Sloan Kettering on a trial protocol. Peripheral blood mononuclear cells were collected pretreatment and during treatment, with between 1 and 8 total time points obtained per patient. The Qiagen DNeasy Blood extraction kit was used to purify genomic DNA from total PBMCs and tumor samples. PBMCs were collected pretreatment and during treatment, and were isolated and stored as previously described. The CDR3 numbers 16 residues from cysteine through phenylalanine. The CDR3 DNA has 48 bases and is translated from base 1. CDR1 SGHDN and CDR2 FVKESK were looked up in the germline V gene. For this chain, trimming is 3 bases at the V end and 7 bases at the J end, and the number of junction bases without a gene match is 12. Each PCR received spiked-in synthetic TCR analog templates so that absolute template abundance could be estimated from read counts. TCRbeta CDR3 regions were amplified from genomic DNA with bias-controlled V and J gene primers using the immunoSEQ assay. Sequencing of rearranged TCRbeta segments was done at approximately 20X coverage. Regarding the original processing steps: Clustering was used to correct sequencing errors, and CDR3s were annotated against IMGT to assign V, D and J genes. Downstream analyses used only productive TCRbeta rearrangements, leaving out any out-of-frame or stop-codon sequences. Clonality was computed as one minus Shannon entropy normalized by the log of the number of unique productive sequences. Fisher's exact test with Benjamini-Hochberg correction, at a threshold of adjusted p below 0.01, was used to find clones that differed between time points or between blood and tumor. TCRdb provides this immuneACCESS table in a form limited to in-frame rearrangements. Some clones are lacking; in checked studies, under half of them reflect an unresolved V gene, and why the rest are absent is not known. V, J and clone size are those of that table, while D and trimming were read from the DNA. This sample comprises 15,000 or so clones, 85% to 90% of them detected only once. The leading ten clones occupy around 15% of the sample.

Concerning this clone: Its binding antigen is unknown. Nothing much larger sits one base from this clone, and base qualities are not available.

Sequencing used PBMCs, obtained around atezolizumab (anti-PD-L1) treatment. The TCR was taken from a man between 70 and 80 years old with urothelial cancer. The sequence is built from TRBV14 and TRBJ2-5; 9 central nucleotides agree with TRBD2. CDR3 region: CASSQLAGLTEGTQYF. The nucleotides read TGTGCCAGCAGCCAGCTAGCGGGGCTTACCGAAGGGACCCAGTACTTC. The full variable domain, with segments outside the CDR3 supplied by the reference TRBV14 and TRBJ2-5 proteins, appears as EAGVTQFPSHSVIEKGQTVTLRCDPISGHDNLYWYRRVMGKEIKFLLHFVKESKQDESGMPNNRFLAERTGGTYSTLKVQPAELEDSGVYFCASSQLAGLTEGTQYFGPGTRLLVL.